The 25 T cell receptor beta chains listed next were all sequenced from one sample in a study of blood T cell repertoires in COVID-19. The data were produced by immunoSEQ multiplex PCR, yet TCRdb's version contains in-frame clones alone and is incomplete. This table has around 310,000 clones, approximately 91% appearing once. The sample was peripheral blood. These receptors originate from a woman aged 60-75 years with acute or convalescent COVID-19.

The chain is built from TRBV7-2 and TRBJ1-1, with D maybe TRBD1 (5 bases). CDR1 is SGHTA and CDR2 is FQGNSA in the germline V gene. This CDR3 region has 17 residues. The V end was cut by 4 bases, the J end by 2 bases, with 20 bases between. The CDR3 region has the DNA TGTGCCAGCAGCTCCGGGTTGGGGTCGGGGGGTAACACTGAAGCTTTCTTT. This encodes CASSSGLGSGGNTEAFF.

This clone was picked up one time. The chain employs TRBV6-6 and TRBJ2-3; the D is unclear. The CDR3 is 14 residues long. Trimming removed 4 bases from V and 0 bases from J, with 8 bases in between. CDR1 is MNHNY, CDR2 SVGAGI, per germline (reference sequence). CDR3 region: CASSFELSTDTQYF. In nucleotides, the CDR3 is TGTGCCAGCAGTTTCGAGCTCAGCACAGATACGCAGTATTTT.

The rearrangement links TRBV19 to TRBJ1-1; D remains unclear. The CDR3 extends over 16 amino acids. Trimming pared 0 bases from V and 0 bases from J, leaving 11 bases between. CDR1 is LNHDA and CDR2 is SQIVND in the germline V gene (reference sequence). CDR3: CASSIDSVTLNTEAFF. Here the CDR3 DNA reads TGTGCCAGTAGTATAGATTCAGTGACATTGAACACTGAAGCTTTCTTT.

As for this clone: The germline gene is not matched at one end of the junction; a read error may be the cause. The J gene is TRBJ1-2, the V gene TRBV4-1, with 7 bases that match TRBD1. Germline lookup yields CDR1 MGHRA and CDR2 YSYEKL. The CDR3 runs to 15 residues. The CDR3, as DNA: TGCGCCCGCAGCCGACAGGGTGAGGCTAACTATGGCTACACCTTC. It specifies CARSRQGEANYGYTF.

This clone appeared a few times. This chain uses TRBV5-1 with TRBJ2-1; 9 bases match TRBD2. With V trimmed by 5 bases and J by 8 bases, 20 bases remained unmatched. Germline V gene sequence: CDR1 SGHRS, CDR2 YFSETQ. The CDR3 totals 18 residues. CDR3 residues: CASRSEFGAGGQLYEQFF. DNA of the CDR3: TGCGCCAGCAGATCCGAATTCGGAGCGGGGGGCCAATTATATGAGCAGTTCTTC. Combining the CDR3 with reference TRBV5-1 and TRBJ2-1 gives the whole variable domain KAGVTQTPRYLIKTRGQQVTLSCSPISGHRSVSWYQQTPGQGLQFLFEYFSETQRNKGNFPGRFSGRQFSNSRSEMNVSTLELGDSALYLCASRSEFGAGGQLYEQFFGPGTRLTVL.

The rearrangement uses TRBV6-2 or TRBV6-3 and TRBJ2-1; weak D call: TRBD1 (5 bases). Trimming shortened V by 5 bases and J by 13 bases, and 15 bases separated the two germline ends. Germline CDR1 and CDR2: MNHEY and SVGEGT. This CDR3 has 12 amino acids. In DNA, the CDR3 is TGTGCCAGCAGTGCTGTGGGGCGCCGACAGTTCTTC. Its translation is CASSAVGRRQFF.

The rearrangement links TRBV7-6 to TRBJ2-7; perhaps TRBD1 as D (5 bases). This CDR3 is built from 14 residues. Germline-derived CDR1 and CDR2 are SGHVS and FNYEAQ. V was pared by 6 bases and J by 2 bases, with 14 bases between. This CDR3 is CASSPMTVTYEQYF. CDR3 nucleotides: TGTGCCAGCAGTCCTATGACAGTTACCTACGAGCAGTACTTC.

The chain employs TRBV7-9 and TRBJ2-2, with 8 nucleotides matching TRBD1. This CDR3 has 17 residues. Trimming removed 4 bases from V and 4 bases from J; junction bases left unmatched: 11. Looked up from germline, CDR1 is SEHNR and CDR2 is FQNEAQ (reference sequence). CDR3 coding DNA: TGTGCCAGCAGCTCCCCCCCGGACAGGGTCGCCACCGGGGAGCTGTTTTTT. Translated: CASSSPPDRVATGELFF.

This chain connects TRBV24-1 to TRBJ2-1; D ambiguous. V dropped 1 base and J dropped 6 bases, with 12 bases sitting between them. This CDR3 has 15 residues. CDR1 and CDR2 (germline): KGHDR, SFDVKD. The DNA for the CDR3 is TGTGCCACCAGTGATTTCACCGTCTCCGGCAATGAGCAGTTCTTC. Its protein is CATSDFTVSGNEQFF.

The rearrangement joins TRBV5-4 to TRBJ1-2, with a possible D match to TRBD1 (6 bases). The V gene lost 1 base and the J gene lost 1 base, with 11 bases spanning the gap. The V gene's germline CDR1 is SGHNT and CDR2 YYREEE (reference sequence). CDR3 size: 15 residues. The CDR3 reads CASSLPRTDNYGYTF. The CDR3 nucleotides are TGTGCCAGCAGCTTGCCACGGACAGATAACTATGGCTACACCTTC.

Only one count was recorded for this clone. The gene calls are TRBV19 and TRBJ1-2, with D maybe TRBD1 (5 bases). Germline values: CDR1 LNHDA, CDR2 SQIVND (reference sequence). V was trimmed by 5 bases and J by 3 bases, leaving 13 bases between them. The CDR3 has 14 residues. CDR3 amino acids: CASSPGFFDYGYTF. The DNA for the CDR3 is TGTGCCAGTAGTCCAGGGTTTTTCGACTATGGCTACACCTTC.

The chain joins TRBV5-4 to TRBJ2-5; a weak D match, TRBD2 (5 bases). The CDR3 has 13 amino acids. From germline, CDR1 is SGHNT and CDR2 YYREEE (reference sequence). The germline V and J ends were trimmed by 4 bases and 7 bases, with 14 bases remaining between them. The CDR3 DNA reads as TGTGCCAGCAGCACGGACTGGGTGGGGACCCAGTACTTC. Protein sequence: CASSTDWVGTQYF.

The chain employs TRBV9 and TRBJ1-2; D is perhaps TRBD1 (6 bases). Trimming took 3 bases from V and 2 from J, leaving 14 bases between them. Germline V gene lookup returns CDR1 SGDLS and CDR2 YYNGEE. This CDR3 contains 15 residues. For the CDR3, the DNA is TGTGCCAGCAGCGGCCGGGACAAAAGAAACTATGGCTACACCTTC. Its translation: CASSGRDKRNYGYTF.

The V and J genes are TRBV5-6 and TRBJ1-1; 7 bases are shared with TRBD1. V lost 4 bases and J lost 1; bases outside the gene matches: 4. Germline CDR1 is SGHDT and CDR2 is YYEEEE. The CDR3 totals 14 residues. CDR3 in amino acids: CASSTGTANTEAFF. The CDR3, as DNA: TGTGCCAGCAGCACCGGGACAGCGAACACTGAAGCTTTCTTT.

The J gene is TRBJ1-2, the V gene TRBV30; TRBD1 agrees at 7 bases. The V segment lost 3 bases and the J segment 4 bases; nucleotides outside the gene matches: 11. The CDR3 is made up of 15 amino acids. Germline CDR1 and CDR2: GTSNPN and SVGIG (reference sequence). CDR3 coding DNA: TGTGCCTGGAGGATACGATCCCGGGACAGCTATGGCTACACCTTC. As protein: CAWRIRSRDSYGYTF.

The chain carries TRBV27 and TRBJ1-2; D ambiguous. CDR1 MNHEY and CDR2 SMNVEV come from the germline V gene (reference sequence). V was pared by 5 bases and J by 0 bases, with 10 bases between. CDR3 length: 14 amino acids. The CDR3 here is CASSQRRTNYGYTF. The DNA of the CDR3 is TGTGCCAGCAGTCAGCGGAGGACTAACTATGGCTACACCTTC.

This sequence joins TRBV4-3 and TRBJ2-5, with a weak D call TRBD2 (5 bases). The germline V and J ends were trimmed by 0 bases and 5 bases, with 19 bases remaining between them. The CDR3 is 17 residues long. Germline values: CDR1 LGHNA, CDR2 YSLEER. The CDR3 region has the DNA TGCGCCAGCAGCCAAGATCACGGACCCGGAGGCCCTGAGACCCAGTACTTC. Residues: CASSQDHGPGGPETQYF.

The chain recombines TRBV28 with TRBJ2-7; 8 positions match TRBD1. From germline, CDR1 is MDHEN and CDR2 SYDVKM. This CDR3 comprises 14 residues. V was clipped by 5 bases and J by 2 bases; unmatched bases: 5. Written as DNA, the CDR3 is TGTGCCAGCAGTGACAGGGGTCCGCCCTACGAGCAGTACTTC. Translating gives CASSDRGPPYEQYF.

This chain connects TRBV7-2 to TRBJ1-4, with 9 bases identical to TRBD1. V dropped 5 bases and J dropped 5; count of bases not matched to a gene: 9. CDR1 is SGHTA, CDR2 FQGNSA, per germline. The CDR3 spans 16 residues. In DNA, the CDR3 is TGTGCCAGCAGCCCTTGGCACAGGGGGCTAAATGAAAAACTGTTTTTT. Translated, it gives CASSPWHRGLNEKLFF.

Written as DNA, the CDR3 is TGTGCCACCAGTGAAGGACTAGTGGTCTCCTACAATGAGCAGTTCTTC. Residues: CATSEGLVVSYNEQFF. The chain has TRBV24-1 and TRBJ2-1; 7 bases align to TRBD2. The junction had 5 bases not matched to a gene; V was cut back by 4 bases and J by 0 bases. This CDR3 is built from 16 residues. The germline gives CDR1 KGHDR, CDR2 SFDVKD.

This rearrangement joins TRBV24-1 to TRBJ2-1; 9 nucleotides line up with TRBD1. Germline V gene lookup returns CDR1 KGHDR and CDR2 SFDVKD. The CDR3 consists of 13 residues. The junction had 3 bases not matched to a gene; V was cut back by 0 bases and J by 13 bases. The CDR3 loop reads CATSDLYRGPQFF. DNA for the CDR3: TGTGCCACCAGTGATTTGTACAGGGGGCCCCAGTTCTTC.

The genes are TRBV14 and TRBJ1-2; TRBD1 might be the D (6 bases). The V end lost 1 base, the J end lost 4 bases, and 13 bases lay between the germline ends. This CDR3 has 15 residues. Germline CDR1 and CDR2: SGHDN and FVKESK. This chain's CDR3 is CASSQVPTGSYGYTF. The CDR3 DNA is TGTGCCAGCAGCCAAGTTCCGACAGGATCCTATGGCTACACCTTC. Filled out from reference TRBV14 and TRBJ1-2, the complete variable domain reads EAGVTQFPSHSVIEKGQTVTLRCDPISGHDNLYWYRRVMGKEIKFLLHFVKESKQDESGMPNNRFLAERTGGTYSTLKVQPAELEDSGVYFCASSQVPTGSYGYTFGSGTRLTVV.

There are a few counts of this clone. The gene calls are TRBV19 and TRBJ1-5; tentatively, D is TRBD1 (5 bases). Germline CDR1 and CDR2: LNHDA and SQIVND (reference sequence). The CDR3 runs 14 residues. Trimming took 2 bases from V and 5 from J, leaving 10 bases between them. The CDR3 spells CASSIRQGYQPQHF. The CDR3 coding sequence is TGTGCCAGTAGTATACGGCAGGGTTATCAGCCCCAGCATTTT.

The chain couples TRBV7-3 to TRBJ1-3; D not certain. The V and J ends lost 2 bases and 2 bases respectively, with 7 bases between them. Germline lookup yields CDR1 SGHTA and CDR2 FQGTGA. CDR3 size: 14 residues. The CDR3 region is CASSLGPPGNTIYF. The CDR3 DNA reads TGTGCCAGCAGCTTAGGGCCTCCTGGAAACACCATATATTTT. The full variable domain, completed using reference TRBV7-3 and TRBJ1-3, is GAGVSQTPSNKVTEKGKYVELRCDPISGHTALYWYRQSLGQGPEFLIYFQGTGAADDSGLPNDRFFAVRPEGSVSTLKIQRTERGDSAVYLCASSLGPPGNTIYFGEGSWLTVV.

The chain employs TRBV19 and TRBJ1-4; D remains unclear. Trimming pared 2 bases from V and 7 bases from J, leaving 11 bases between. Per germline, CDR1 LNHDA and CDR2 SQIVND (reference sequence). The length of the CDR3 is 14 residues. CDR3 DNA sequence: TGTGCCAGTAGTATAAGGGAGGAGAGTGAAAAACTGTTTTTT. Its translation: CASSIREESEKLFF. Filled out from reference TRBV19 and TRBJ1-4, the complete variable domain reads DGGITQSPKYLFRKEGQNVTLSCEQNLNHDAMYWYRQDPGQGLRLIYYSQIVNDFQKGDIAEGYSVSREKKESFPLTVTSAQKNPTAFYLCASSIREESEKLFFGSGTQLSVL.